A selection of T cell receptor beta chains follows, all from one sample in a study of blood T cell repertoires in COVID-19. Assay: immunoSEQ multiplex PCR; the TCRdb copy retains only in-frame clones and omits some. The sample lists nearly 250,000 clones, roughly 85% seen once, with approximately 9.1% in the top ten. Sample: PBMCs or T cells enriched from blood (not recorded which). The receptors were gathered from a woman aged 50 to 60 with acute COVID-19. Both conserved end residues are part of each CDR3. The order of the fields is CDR3 DNA, CDR3 protein, V gene, J gene, D gene. A D gene is named only where the DNA matches it firmly.

TGCGCCAGCAGGATGACAGGGGGCAAGGACTATGGCTACACCTTC	CASRMTGGKDYGYTF	TRBV5-1	TRBJ1-2	TRBD1
TGTGCCACCAGCAGAGCGGGGACAGACGATGGCTACACCTTC	CATSRAGTDDGYTF	TRBV15	TRBJ1-2	TRBD1
TGTGCCAGCAGCCGACAGGGACAAACCTACGAGCAGTACTTC	CASSRQGQTYEQYF	TRBV7-8	TRBJ2-7	TRBD1
TGCAGTGCTAGTTTTCCTAGCGGGGGGGCAGGCAATGAGCAGTTCTTC	CSASFPSGGAGNEQFF	TRBV20-1	TRBJ2-1	TRBD2
TGCGCCAGCAGCGAAAACAGGGGGCAAGGGCCTGAAGCTTTCTTT	CASSENRGQGPEAFF	TRBV5-1	TRBJ1-1	TRBD1
TGTGCCAGCAGTCACGACAGGAGGAACACTGAAGCTTTCTTT	CASSHDRRNTEAFF	TRBV13	TRBJ1-1	.
TGCGCCAGCAGCTTTTCTAGCGGGGGAAATGAGCAGTTCTTC	CASSFSSGGNEQFF	TRBV5-1	TRBJ2-1	TRBD2
TGTGCCAGCTCACCCGGACAGATTCAAGAGACCCAGTACTTC	CASSPGQIQETQYF	TRBV18	TRBJ2-5	.
TGTGCCAGCAGTTACACACAGAAGAACACTGAAGCTTTCTTT	CASSYTQKNTEAFF	TRBV6-5	TRBJ1-1	.
TGTGCCAGCAGTCGGACCACAGGGGGCATGGAGACCCAGTACTTC	CASSRTTGGMETQYF	TRBV6-5	TRBJ2-5	TRBD1
TGTGCCATCAGTTCCAAGGGGGGGGCCGGCACAGATACGCAGTATTTT	CAISSKGGAGTDTQYF	TRBV10-3	TRBJ2-3	.
TGTGCCAGCAGACGGGAGGGAATCTACACCTTC	CASRREGIYTF	TRBV25-1	TRBJ1-2	.
TGTGCCAGCAGTTCATTGAGATATGGCTACACCTTC	CASSSLRYGYTF	TRBV6-5	TRBJ1-2	.
TGTGCCAGCACTCTGGGGCTAGCGGGGCCGGAGACCCAGTACTTC	CASTLGLAGPETQYF	TRBV7-2	TRBJ2-5	TRBD2
TGTGCCTGGAAACCGATAGGACAGGGGGCATACGAGCAGTACTTC	CAWKPIGQGAYEQYF	TRBV30	TRBJ2-7	TRBD1
TGTGCCAGCAGCTTAGGGCGGTCTGGAAACACCATATATTTT	CASSLGRSGNTIYF	TRBV7-2	TRBJ1-3	.
TGCGCCAGCAGCCTAGGACAGGGGGCTTCCTACGAGCAGTACTTC	CASSLGQGASYEQYF	TRBV5-1	TRBJ2-7	TRBD1